One and the same sample provided the 11 T cell receptor beta chains below, sequenced in a study of T-cell reconstitution after alpha-beta-depleted transplantation in children. Unique molecular identifiers were incorporated when the TCRbeta library was constructed. MiXCR was run by TCRdb on the PCR reads, yielding one entry per CDR3 protein. The sample lists hundreds of thousands of distinct CDR3 sequences, roughly 7.8% occurring once. No antigen has been identified for these receptors. The study's findings and limits: It was newly produced T cells that mostly accounted for T-cell counts and diversity one year after transplant.

Sequenced material: peripheral blood, taken 360 days after TCRalphabeta/CD19-depleted stem cell transplant. The source is a female patient aged 2 to 10 who had a stem cell transplant for Fanconi anemia, so the T cells may come from the graft donor.

This clonotype was seen more than once but under ten times. This rearrangement joins TRBV4-3 to TRBJ2-5; D is perhaps TRBD2 (6 bases). The CDR3 totals 14 residues. V lost 1 base, J lost 5 bases, and 11 bases lay in between. Germline-derived CDR1 and CDR2 are LGHNA and YSLEER. CDR3 in amino acids: CASSQAGGGETQYF. CDR3 DNA: TGCGCCAGCAGCCAAGCGGGTGGAGGGGAGACCCAGTACTTC.

V and J are TRBV4-3 and TRBJ1-1, with 9 bases fitting TRBD1. Germline assignment: CDR1 LGHNA and CDR2 YSLEER. Trimming cost V 1 base and J 9 bases; bases outside gene matches: 3. The CDR3 contains 13 residues. The CDR3 DNA is TGCGCCAGCAGCCAAGTCTACAGGGGGCAAGCTTTCTTT. Amino acids: CASSQVYRGQAFF.

In its sample, this clonotype was seen many times. This chain connects TRBV9 to TRBJ1-2; tentative D call: TRBD1 (6 bases). CDR1 SGDLS and CDR2 YYNGEE come from the germline V gene. V was trimmed by 3 bases and J by 3 bases, leaving 12 bases between them. CDR3 size: 14 residues. As DNA, the CDR3 is TGTGCCAGCAGCGGAAACGGACAGCACTATGGCTACACCTTC. This sequence encodes CASSGNGQHYGYTF.

The sample holds many counts of this clonotype. This chain connects TRBV6-1 to TRBJ2-7; weak D call: TRBD1 (7 bases). Trimming left V 10 bases short and J 4 bases short, with 20 bases between. The CDR3 totals 14 residues. CDR1 is MNHNS, CDR2 SASEGT, per germline. This chain's CDR3 is CANRGRTTEYEQYF. The CDR3 DNA reads TGTGCCAACAGGGGTAGGACTACGGAGTACGAGCAGTACTTC.

This clonotype was seen at least ten times. The gene calls are TRBV6-5 and TRBJ1-2, with a weak D call TRBD1 (5 bases). Germline assignment: CDR1 MNHEY and CDR2 SVGAGI. The CDR3 extends over 12 amino acids. V dropped 5 bases and J dropped 4 bases, with 8 bases sitting between them. The CDR3 bases are TGTGCCAGCAGTATGGGGACCTATGGCTACACCTTC. Protein: CASSMGTYGYTF.

This clonotype was seen many times. This chain uses TRBV6-2 or TRBV6-3 with TRBJ2-5, with 10 bases aligning to TRBD1. Germline assignment: CDR1 MNHEY and CDR2 SVGEGT. After removal of 8 bases from V and 2 bases from J, the junction contained 14 bases not matched to a gene. The CDR3 sequence is 17 residues long. The chain's CDR3 is CASGYLRDRGGQETQYF. The CDR3 DNA reads as TGTGCCAGCGGGTATCTCCGGGACAGGGGCGGGCAAGAGACCCAGTACTTC.

This clonotype was seen at least ten times. V gene TRBV6-2 or TRBV6-3 combines with J gene TRBJ2-1; TRBD1 is a possible D gene (6 bases). The length of the CDR3 is 12 residues. Trimming pared 5 bases from V and 14 bases from J, leaving 16 bases between. The V gene's germline CDR1 is MNHEY and CDR2 SVGEGT. The DNA for the CDR3 is TGTGCCAGCAGTAATCCAGGGGCAGGAGAGTTCTTC. Encoded protein: CASSNPGAGEFF.

The chain recombines TRBV7-8 with TRBJ1-3; possibly TRBD1 for D (5 bases). The V and J ends lost 5 bases and 3 bases respectively, with 11 bases between them. Germline lookup yields CDR1 SGHVS and CDR2 FQNEAQ. The length of the CDR3 is 14 residues. Written as DNA, the CDR3 is TGTGCCAGCAGCCCCGACAGCTTTGGAAACACCATATATTTT. This sequence encodes CASSPDSFGNTIYF. Filled out from reference TRBV7-8 and TRBJ1-3, the complete variable domain reads GAGVSQSPRYKVAKRGQDVALRCDPISGHVSLFWYQQALGQGPEFLTYFQNEAQLDKSGLPSDRFFAERPEGSVSTLKIQRTQQEDSAVYLCASSPDSFGNTIYFGEGSWLTVV.

In this sample, this clonotype turned up many times. This chain links TRBV28 with TRBJ2-7; D is unresolved. Trimming pared 2 bases from V and 6 bases from J, leaving 14 bases between. Germline CDR1 MDHEN, CDR2 SYDVKM. This CDR3 is built from 14 residues. The chain's CDR3 is CASSLILLIGEQYF. The CDR3 DNA reads as TGTGCCAGCAGTTTAATTCTTTTGATCGGCGAGCAGTACTTC.

The rearrangement joins TRBV30 to TRBJ2-7; D is undetermined. V was pared by 2 bases and J by 0 bases, with 8 bases between. Germline CDR1 and CDR2: GTSNPN and SVGIG (reference sequence). The CDR3 has 13 amino acids. In DNA form, the CDR3 reads TGTGCCTGGAGTAAGGGCAGCTCCTACGAGCAGTACTTC. It encodes CAWSKGSSYEQYF.

Only a few counts were recorded for this clonotype. This chain uses TRBV9 with TRBJ1-1, with D unresolved. The CDR3 has 17 residues. Looked up from germline, CDR1 is SGDLS and CDR2 is YYNGEE. The V end was cut by 0 bases, the J end by 2 bases, with 17 bases between. The CDR3 bases are TGTGCCAGCAGCGTAGGCCCCTTAGGAGCGGGAAACACTGAAGCTTTCTTT. It is translated as CASSVGPLGAGNTEAFF.